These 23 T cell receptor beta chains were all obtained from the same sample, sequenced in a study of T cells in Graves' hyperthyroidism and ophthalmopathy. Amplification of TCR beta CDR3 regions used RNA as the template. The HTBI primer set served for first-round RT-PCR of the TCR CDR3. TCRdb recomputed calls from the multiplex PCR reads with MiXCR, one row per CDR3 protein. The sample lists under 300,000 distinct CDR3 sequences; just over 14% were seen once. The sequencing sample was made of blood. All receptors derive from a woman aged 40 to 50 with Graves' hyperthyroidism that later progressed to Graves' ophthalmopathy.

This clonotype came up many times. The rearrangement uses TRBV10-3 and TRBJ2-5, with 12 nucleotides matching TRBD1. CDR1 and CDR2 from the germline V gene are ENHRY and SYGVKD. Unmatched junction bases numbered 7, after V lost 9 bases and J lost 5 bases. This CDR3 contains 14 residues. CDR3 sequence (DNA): TGTGCCATAGGGACAGGGGGCGACTCGGAGACCCAGTACTTC. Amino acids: CAIGTGGDSETQYF.

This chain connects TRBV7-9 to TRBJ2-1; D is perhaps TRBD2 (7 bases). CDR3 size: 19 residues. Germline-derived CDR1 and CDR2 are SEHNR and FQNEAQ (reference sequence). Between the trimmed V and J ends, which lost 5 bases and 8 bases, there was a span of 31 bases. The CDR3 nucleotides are TGTGCCAGCAGCCTCCGCCGCGGGGGCGCGCCGGGGTACCATGATGAGCAGTTCTTC. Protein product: CASSLRRGGAPGYHDEQFF. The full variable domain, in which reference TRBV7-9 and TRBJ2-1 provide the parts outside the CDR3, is DTGVSQNPRHKITKRGQNVTFRCDPISEHNRLYWYRQTLGQGPEFLTYFQNEAQLEKSRLLSDRFSAERPKGSFSTLEIQRTEQGDSAMYLCASSLRRGGAPGYHDEQFFGPGTRLTVL.

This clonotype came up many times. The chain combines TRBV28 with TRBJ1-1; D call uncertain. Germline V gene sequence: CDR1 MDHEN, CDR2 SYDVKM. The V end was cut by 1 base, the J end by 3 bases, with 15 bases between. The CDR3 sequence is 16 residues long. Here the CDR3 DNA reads TGTGCCAGCAGTTTATTTTTAAGGGTGAGGGACACTGAAGCTTTCTTT. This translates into CASSLFLRVRDTEAFF.

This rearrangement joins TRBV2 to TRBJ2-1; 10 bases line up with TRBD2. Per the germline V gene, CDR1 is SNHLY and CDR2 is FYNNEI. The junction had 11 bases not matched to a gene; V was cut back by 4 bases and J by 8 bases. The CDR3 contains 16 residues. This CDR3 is CASSVRLAGHRHEQFF. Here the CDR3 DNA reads TGTGCCAGCAGTGTACGACTAGCGGGCCACCGGCATGAGCAGTTCTTC.

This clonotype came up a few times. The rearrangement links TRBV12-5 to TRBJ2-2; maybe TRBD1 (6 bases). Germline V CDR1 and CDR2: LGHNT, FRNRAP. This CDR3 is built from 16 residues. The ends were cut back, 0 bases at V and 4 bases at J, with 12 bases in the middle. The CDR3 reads CASGLVVGGFTGELFF. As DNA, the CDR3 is TGTGCTAGTGGTTTGGTAGTTGGGGGCTTCACCGGGGAGCTGTTTTTT.

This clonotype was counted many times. CDR3 amino acids: CASSMVFQRSNSYEQYF. CDR3 nucleotides: TGTGCCAGTAGTATGGTGTTCCAGCGGTCGAACTCCTACGAGCAGTACTTC. The rearrangement uses TRBV19 and TRBJ2-7; the D gene is possibly TRBD2 (5 bases). Trimming removed 3 bases from V and 0 bases from J, with 18 bases in between. The CDR3 contains 17 residues. The germline CDR1 and CDR2 sequences are LNHDA and SQIVND (reference sequence).

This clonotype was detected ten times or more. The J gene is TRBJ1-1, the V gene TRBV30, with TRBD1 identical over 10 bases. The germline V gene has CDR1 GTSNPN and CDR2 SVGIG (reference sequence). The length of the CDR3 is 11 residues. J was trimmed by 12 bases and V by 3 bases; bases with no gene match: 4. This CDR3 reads CAWRRQGATFF. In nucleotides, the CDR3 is TGTGCCTGGAGACGACAGGGGGCGACTTTCTTT.

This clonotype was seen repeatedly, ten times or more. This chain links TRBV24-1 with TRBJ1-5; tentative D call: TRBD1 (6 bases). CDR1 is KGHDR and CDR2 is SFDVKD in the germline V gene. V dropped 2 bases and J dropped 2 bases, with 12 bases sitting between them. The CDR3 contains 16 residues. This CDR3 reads CATSDSGDVGNQPQHF. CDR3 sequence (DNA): TGTGCCACCAGTGATTCAGGGGACGTGGGCAATCAGCCCCAGCATTTT.

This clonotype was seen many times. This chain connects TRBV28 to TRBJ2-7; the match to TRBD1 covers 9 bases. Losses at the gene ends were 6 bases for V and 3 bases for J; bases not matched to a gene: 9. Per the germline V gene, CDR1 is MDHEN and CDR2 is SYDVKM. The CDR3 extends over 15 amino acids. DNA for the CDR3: TGTGCCAGCAGAACCCCCGGGACAGGGTACTACGAGCAGTACTTC. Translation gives CASRTPGTGYYEQYF.

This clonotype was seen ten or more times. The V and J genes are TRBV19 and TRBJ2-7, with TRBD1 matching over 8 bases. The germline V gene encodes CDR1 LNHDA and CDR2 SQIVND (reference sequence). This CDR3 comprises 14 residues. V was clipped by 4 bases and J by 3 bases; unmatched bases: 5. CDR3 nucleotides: TGTGCCAGTAGTACCGGGACAGGCTACTACGAGCAGTACTTC. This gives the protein CASSTGTGYYEQYF.

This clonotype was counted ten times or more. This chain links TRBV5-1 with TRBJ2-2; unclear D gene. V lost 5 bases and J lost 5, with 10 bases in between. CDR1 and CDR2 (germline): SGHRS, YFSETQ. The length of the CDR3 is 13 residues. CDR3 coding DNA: TGCGCCAGCAGGTCAAGGCCGACCGGGGAGCTGTTTTTT. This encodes CASRSRPTGELFF.

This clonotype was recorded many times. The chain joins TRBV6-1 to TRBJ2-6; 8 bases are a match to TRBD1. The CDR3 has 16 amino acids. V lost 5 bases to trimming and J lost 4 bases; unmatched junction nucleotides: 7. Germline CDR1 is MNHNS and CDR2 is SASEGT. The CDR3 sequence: CASSRDRFQGANVLTF. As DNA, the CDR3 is TGTGCCAGCAGTCGGGACAGGTTCCAGGGGGCCAACGTCCTGACTTTC.

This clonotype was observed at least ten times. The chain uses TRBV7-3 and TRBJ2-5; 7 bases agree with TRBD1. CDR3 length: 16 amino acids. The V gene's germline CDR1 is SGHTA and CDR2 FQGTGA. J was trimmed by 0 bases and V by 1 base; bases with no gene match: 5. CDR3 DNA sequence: TGTGCCAGCAGCTTAAGCCCCCAGGGGGACCAAGAGACCCAGTACTTC. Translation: CASSLSPQGDQETQYF. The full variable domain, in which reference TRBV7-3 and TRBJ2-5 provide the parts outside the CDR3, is GAGVSQTPSNKVTEKGKYVELRCDPISGHTALYWYRQSLGQGPEFLIYFQGTGAADDSGLPNDRFFAVRPEGSVSTLKIQRTERGDSAVYLCASSLSPQGDQETQYFGPGTRLLVL.

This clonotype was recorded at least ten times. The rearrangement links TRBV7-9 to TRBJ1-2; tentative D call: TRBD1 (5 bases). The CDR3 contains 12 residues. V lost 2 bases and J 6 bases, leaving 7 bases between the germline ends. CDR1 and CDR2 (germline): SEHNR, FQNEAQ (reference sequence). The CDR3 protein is CASSLTRDGYTF. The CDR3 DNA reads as TGTGCCAGCAGCTTAACCAGGGATGGCTACACCTTC.

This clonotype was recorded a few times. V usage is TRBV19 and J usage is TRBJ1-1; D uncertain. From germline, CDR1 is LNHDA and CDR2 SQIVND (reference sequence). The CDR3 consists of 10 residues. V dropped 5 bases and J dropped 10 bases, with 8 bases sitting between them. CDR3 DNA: TGTGCCAGTAGTGCGGGTGCAGCTTTCTTT. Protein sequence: CASSAGAAFF.

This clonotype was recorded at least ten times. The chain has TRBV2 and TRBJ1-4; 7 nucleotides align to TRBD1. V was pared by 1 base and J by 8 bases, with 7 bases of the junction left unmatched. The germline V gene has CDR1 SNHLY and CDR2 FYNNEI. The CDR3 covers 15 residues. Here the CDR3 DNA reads TGTGCCAGCAGTGAAGAAGCAGGGGGTTTGGAAAAACTGTTTTTT. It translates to CASSEEAGGLEKLFF.

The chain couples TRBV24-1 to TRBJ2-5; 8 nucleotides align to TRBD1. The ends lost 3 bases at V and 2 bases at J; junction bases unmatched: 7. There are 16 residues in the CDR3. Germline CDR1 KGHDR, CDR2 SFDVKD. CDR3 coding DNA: TGTGCCACCAGTGATCCCCTAGGACAGGGACAAGAGACCCAGTACTTC. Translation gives CATSDPLGQGQETQYF.

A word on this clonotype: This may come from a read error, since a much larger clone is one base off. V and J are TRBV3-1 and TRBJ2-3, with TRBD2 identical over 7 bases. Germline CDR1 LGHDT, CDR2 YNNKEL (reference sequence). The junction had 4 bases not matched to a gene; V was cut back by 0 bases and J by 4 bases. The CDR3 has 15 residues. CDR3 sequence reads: CASSQDGDYADTQYF. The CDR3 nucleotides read TGTGCCAGCAGCCAAGACGGGGACTACGCAGATACGCAGTATTTT.

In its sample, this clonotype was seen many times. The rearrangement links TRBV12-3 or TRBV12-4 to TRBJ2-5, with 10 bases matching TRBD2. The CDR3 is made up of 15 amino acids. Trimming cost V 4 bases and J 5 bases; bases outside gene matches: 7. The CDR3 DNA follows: TGTGCCAGCAGTTCGATAGCGGGAGGAGAGGAGACCCAGTACTTC. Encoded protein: CASSSIAGGEETQYF.

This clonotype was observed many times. The CDR3 DNA follows: TGTGCCAGCAGTCCCGGGGAGGGGAGAGACTACGAGCAGTACTTC. Its protein is CASSPGEGRDYEQYF. The chain carries TRBV28 and TRBJ2-7; 7 bases agree with TRBD2. CDR3 length: 15 residues. Germline values: CDR1 MDHEN, CDR2 SYDVKM. The junction had 10 bases not matched to a gene; V was cut back by 5 bases and J by 3 bases.

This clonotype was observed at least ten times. DNA for the CDR3: TGTGCCAGCAGCTTACATACTGGAGACATTTTCGGCTACACCTTC. Residues: CASSLHTGDIFGYTF. The chain is built from TRBV11-2 and TRBJ1-2; no clear D gene. Trimming stripped 2 bases from V and 8 bases from J, with 18 bases between. The CDR3 extends over 15 amino acids. Germline CDR1 reads SGHAT; CDR2 reads FQNNGV.

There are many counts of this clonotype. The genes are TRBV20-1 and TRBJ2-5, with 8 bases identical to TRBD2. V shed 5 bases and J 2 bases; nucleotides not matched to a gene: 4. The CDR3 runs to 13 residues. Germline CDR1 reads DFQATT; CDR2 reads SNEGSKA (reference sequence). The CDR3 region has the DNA TGCAGTGCTCGACTAGCGTTACAAGAGACCCAGTACTTC. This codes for CSARLALQETQYF.

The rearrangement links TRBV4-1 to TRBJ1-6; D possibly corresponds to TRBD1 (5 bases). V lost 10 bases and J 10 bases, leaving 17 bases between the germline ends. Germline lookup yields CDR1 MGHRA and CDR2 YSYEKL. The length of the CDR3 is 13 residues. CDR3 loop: CATKREGLSPLHF. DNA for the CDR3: TGCGCCACCAAGAGGGAGGGGCTATCACCCCTCCACTTT.